The TCR beta chain described here comes from a study of T cell repertoires in cytomegalovirus infection. Looking at the study overall: Indicated by public TCR beta signatures were CMV infection and matching HLA type. Study-wide results and limits: In two of eight donors, the top clonotype was HLA-C-restricted CMV-specific.

This clonotype was detected ten times or more. No antigen is known for it. TCRdb called the reads again in MiXCR, with one record for every CDR3 protein. Altogether about 680,000 distinct CDR3 sequences are present, 20% to 30% being singletons, with the ten largest covering 7.5% to 9%. The specimen sequenced was CD8+ T cells from PBMCs. The receptor was isolated from a human donor in good health (CMV status not recorded). Some clones in this sample may be carry-over from other donors' samples.

CDR3 in DNA: TGTGCCAGCAGCTTCCCGGGACAGGTTACGAACGAGCAGTACTTC. Amino acids: CASSFPGQVTNEQYF. The V call is TRBV7-9, the J call TRBJ2-7; TRBD1 agrees at 8 bases. The ends lost 3 bases at V and 5 bases at J; junction bases unmatched: 9. The CDR3 has 15 amino acids. Germline V gives CDR1 SEHNR, CDR2 FQNEAQ (reference sequence).